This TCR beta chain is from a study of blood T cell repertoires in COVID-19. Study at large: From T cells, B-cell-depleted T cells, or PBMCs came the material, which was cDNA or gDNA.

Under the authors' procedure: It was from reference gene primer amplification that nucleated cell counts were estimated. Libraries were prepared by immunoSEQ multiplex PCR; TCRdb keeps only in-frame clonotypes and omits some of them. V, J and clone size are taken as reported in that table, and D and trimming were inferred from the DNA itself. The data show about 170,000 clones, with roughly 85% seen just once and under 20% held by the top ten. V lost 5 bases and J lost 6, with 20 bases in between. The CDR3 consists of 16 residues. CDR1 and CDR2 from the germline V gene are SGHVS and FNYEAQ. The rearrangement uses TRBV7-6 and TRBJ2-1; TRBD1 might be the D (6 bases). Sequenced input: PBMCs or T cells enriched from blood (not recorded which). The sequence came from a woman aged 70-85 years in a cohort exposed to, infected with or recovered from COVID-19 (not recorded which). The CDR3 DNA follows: TGTGCCAGCAGCCACCCCTGGGGGCACCTACCCAATGAGCAGTTCTTC. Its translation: CASSHPWGHLPNEQFF.